The 10 T cell receptor beta chains listed next were all sequenced from one sample in a study of T cells in tumors after PD-1 blockade. TCRdb's table, derived via immunoSEQ multiplex PCR, lists solely in-frame clones and lacks some. The sample carries 1,500 to 2,000 clones, 74% recorded once. Time point indicated: second of two pre-therapy site-matched biopsies 2 to 3 months apart. This material consisted of tumor tissue, taken before anti-PD-1 treatment. Every receptor here comes from a human donor with basal cell carcinoma.

The chain combines TRBV27 with TRBJ1-3; possibly TRBD1 for D (5 bases). Trimming cost V 6 bases and J 0 bases, with 9 bases left between them. Germline loops: CDR1 MNHEY, CDR2 SMNVEV (reference sequence). This CDR3 has 14 amino acids. This CDR3 reads CASSSDSSGNTIYF. CDR3 coding DNA: TGTGCCAGCAGCTCCGACAGCTCTGGAAACACCATATATTTT.

The chain's CDR3 is CASSFRTGDYEQYF. As DNA, the CDR3 is TGTGCCAGCAGTTTTCGGACAGGGGACTACGAGCAGTACTTC. V gene TRBV6-5 combines with J gene TRBJ2-7, with TRBD1 identical over 9 bases. Germline V gives CDR1 MNHEY, CDR2 SVGAGI. The J segment lost 3 bases and the V segment lost 4 bases, leaving 4 bases of the junction unmatched. There are 14 residues in the CDR3.

In the case of this clone: Germline is not matched at one junction end, which may reflect a read error. The V gene is TRBV4-2, the J gene TRBJ2-7; a possible D gene is TRBD2 (5 bases). There are 14 residues in the CDR3. The germline V gene has CDR1 LGHNA and CDR2 YNFKEQ. CDR3: CASSQAGGRDAMDF. DNA for the CDR3: TGTGCCAGCAGCCAAGCAGGAGGTCGGGATGCTATGGACTTC.

This clone was counted only a few times. The V call is TRBV6-1, the J call TRBJ2-5, with D perhaps TRBD1 or TRBD2 (5 bases each). Germline CDR1 MNHNS, CDR2 SASEGT. This CDR3 region has 15 residues. The ends were cut back, 3 bases at V and 5 bases at J, with 16 bases in the middle. The CDR3 reads CASSDIGAVGETQYF. The CDR3 DNA is TGTGCCAGCAGTGATATCGGGGCAGTGGGGGAGACCCAGTACTTC.

The chain employs TRBV6-4 and TRBJ2-1, with 8 bases lining up with TRBD2. The V and J ends lost 2 bases and 7 bases, in that order; junction bases with no gene match: 7. The CDR3 contains 15 residues. The germline V gene encodes CDR1 MRHNA and CDR2 SNTAGT. DNA for the CDR3: TGTGCCAGCAGTGACGGAAGCGGGGGTTATAATGAGCAGTTCTTC. Amino acids: CASSDGSGGYNEQFF.

The V gene is TRBV10-3, the J gene TRBJ2-7; D is uncertain. The CDR3 loop spans 12 amino acids. The germline CDR1 and CDR2 sequences are ENHRY and SYGVKD. Trimming pared 0 bases from V and 2 bases from J, leaving 2 bases between. CDR3 loop: CAISESAYEQYF. DNA of the CDR3: TGTGCCATCAGTGAGTCAGCCTACGAGCAGTACTTC.

V usage is TRBV28 and J usage is TRBJ2-5; maybe TRBD2 (7 bases). V lost 6 bases to trimming and J lost 2 bases, with 22 bases between them. The CDR3 extends over 17 amino acids. Germline values: CDR1 MDHEN, CDR2 SYDVKM. CDR3 residues: CASSPGGPEPSQETQYF. The CDR3 bases are TGTGCCAGCAGCCCCGGGGGGCCAGAGCCCTCACAAGAGACCCAGTACTTC.

This clone came up a few times. The rearrangement uses TRBV7-9 and TRBJ2-7; 8 nucleotides match TRBD1. Losses at the gene ends were 8 bases for V and 6 bases for J; bases not matched to a gene: 6. The CDR3 totals 12 residues. CDR1 SEHNR and CDR2 FQNEAQ come from the germline V gene (reference sequence). CDR3 DNA: TGTGCCAGCTGGCCAGGGGGCGGCGAGCAGTACTTC. It specifies CASWPGGGEQYF.

This clone was detected a few times. The rearrangement uses TRBV4-1 and TRBJ2-1, with D tentatively TRBD1 or TRBD2 (6 bases each). This CDR3 contains 19 residues. Germline-derived CDR1 and CDR2 are MGHRA and YSYEKL. Trimming pared 0 bases from V and 0 bases from J, leaving 18 bases between. The CDR3 DNA reads as TGCGCCAGCAGCCAAGATCGGTACGGGGGCGCAAGCTCCTACAATGAGCAGTTCTTC. It codes for CASSQDRYGGASSYNEQFF.

This chain joins TRBV6-6 and TRBJ1-5; D gene ambiguous. This CDR3 region has 14 residues. Germline CDR1 MNHNY, CDR2 SVGAGI (reference sequence). Deletions cut 2 bases from V and 0 bases from J, with 5 bases between. The CDR3 nucleotides are TGTGCCAGCAGTTACCTAAATAGCAATCAGCCCCAGCATTTT. Translated, it gives CASSYLNSNQPQHF.